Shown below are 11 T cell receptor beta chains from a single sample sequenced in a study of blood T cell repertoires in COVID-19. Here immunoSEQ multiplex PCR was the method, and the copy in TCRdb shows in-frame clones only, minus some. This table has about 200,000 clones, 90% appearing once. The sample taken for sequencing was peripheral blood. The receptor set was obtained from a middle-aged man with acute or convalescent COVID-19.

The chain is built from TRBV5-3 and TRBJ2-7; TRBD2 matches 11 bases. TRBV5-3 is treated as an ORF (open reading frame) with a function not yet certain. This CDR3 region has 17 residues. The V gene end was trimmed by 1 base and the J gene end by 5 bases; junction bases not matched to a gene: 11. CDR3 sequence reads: CARSLMSSGGQGHEQYV. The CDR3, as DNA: TGTGCCAGAAGCTTGATGTCTAGCGGGGGGCAAGGCCACGAGCAGTACGTC.

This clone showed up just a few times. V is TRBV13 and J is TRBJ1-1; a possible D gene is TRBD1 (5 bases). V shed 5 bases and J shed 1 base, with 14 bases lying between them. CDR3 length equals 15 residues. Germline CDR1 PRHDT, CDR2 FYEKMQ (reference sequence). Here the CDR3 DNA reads TGTGCCAGCAGCAACCGACAGCTAAGGAACACTGAAGCTTTCTTT. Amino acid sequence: CASSNRQLRNTEAFF.

The CDR3 here is CASSILSGSSNQPQHF. The CDR3 region has the DNA TGTGCCAGTAGTATTTTGTCAGGGTCTAGCAATCAGCCCCAGCATTTT. The gene calls are TRBV19 and TRBJ1-5; D perhaps matches TRBD1 (5 bases). V was trimmed by 3 bases and J by 0 bases, leaving 12 bases between them. This CDR3 is built from 16 residues. Per the germline V gene, CDR1 is LNHDA and CDR2 is SQIVND (reference sequence). The variable domain in full, with the rest retrieved from reference TRBV19 and TRBJ1-5, is DGGITQSPKYLFRKEGQNVTLSCEQNLNHDAMYWYRQDPGQGLRLIYYSQIVNDFQKGDIAEGYSVSREKKESFPLTVTSAQKNPTAFYLCASSILSGSSNQPQHFGDGTRLSIL.

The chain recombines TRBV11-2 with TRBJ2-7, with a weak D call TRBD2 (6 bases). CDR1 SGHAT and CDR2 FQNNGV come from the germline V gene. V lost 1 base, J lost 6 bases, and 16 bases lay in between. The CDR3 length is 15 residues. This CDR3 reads CASSLVGGVPGEQYF. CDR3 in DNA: TGTGCCAGCAGCTTAGTCGGAGGGGTCCCCGGCGAGCAGTACTTC.

This chain's CDR3 is CASIQGGGYGYTF. The CDR3 nucleotides read TGTGCCAGCATCCAGGGAGGAGGCTATGGCTACACCTTC. The rearrangement joins TRBV28 to TRBJ1-2; TRBD1 might be the D (5 bases). Germline assignment: CDR1 MDHEN and CDR2 SYDVKM. V was trimmed by 7 bases and J by 4 bases, leaving 13 bases between them. This CDR3 contains 13 residues.

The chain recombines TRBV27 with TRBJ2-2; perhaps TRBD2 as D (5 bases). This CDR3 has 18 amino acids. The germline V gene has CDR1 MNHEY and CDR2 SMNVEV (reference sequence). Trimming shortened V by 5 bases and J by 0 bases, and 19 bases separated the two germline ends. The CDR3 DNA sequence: TGTGCCAGCAGTCCGGGATTTAGAAGCGCCTCGAACACCGGGGAGCTGTTTTTT. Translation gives CASSPGFRSASNTGELFF.

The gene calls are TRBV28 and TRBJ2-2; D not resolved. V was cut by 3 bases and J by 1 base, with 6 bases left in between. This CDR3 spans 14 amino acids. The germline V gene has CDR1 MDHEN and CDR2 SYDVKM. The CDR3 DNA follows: TGTGCCAGCAGTTTGGAGCAGAACACCGGGGAGCTGTTTTTT. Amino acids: CASSLEQNTGELFF.

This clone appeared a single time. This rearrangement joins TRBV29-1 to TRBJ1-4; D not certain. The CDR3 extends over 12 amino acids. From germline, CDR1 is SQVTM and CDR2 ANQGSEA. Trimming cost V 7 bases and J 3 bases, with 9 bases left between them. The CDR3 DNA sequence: TGCAGCGCTATAACAGCTAATGAAAAACTGTTTTTT. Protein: CSAITANEKLFF.

CDR3 coding DNA: TGTGCCTGGAGGTGGGGAGGGATCACAGATACGCAGTATTTT. Residues: CAWRWGGITDTQYF. The J gene is TRBJ2-3, the V gene TRBV30; TRBD2 matches at 7 bases. Germline assignment: CDR1 GTSNPN and CDR2 SVGIG (reference sequence). The length of the CDR3 is 14 residues. V shed 3 bases and J 2 bases; nucleotides not matched to a gene: 5.

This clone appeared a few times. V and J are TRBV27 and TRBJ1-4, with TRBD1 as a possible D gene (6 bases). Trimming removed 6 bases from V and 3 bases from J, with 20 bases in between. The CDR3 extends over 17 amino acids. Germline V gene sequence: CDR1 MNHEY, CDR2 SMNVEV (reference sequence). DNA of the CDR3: TGTGCCAGCAGGCATCCCCCCACACAGGGTCCTAATGAAAAACTGTTTTTT. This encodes CASRHPPTQGPNEKLFF.

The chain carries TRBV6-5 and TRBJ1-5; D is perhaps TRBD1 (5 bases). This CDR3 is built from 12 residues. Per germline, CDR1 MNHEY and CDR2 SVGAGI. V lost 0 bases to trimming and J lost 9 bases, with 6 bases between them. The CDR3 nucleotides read TGTGCCAGCAGTTACTCGGGGGGGCCCCAGCATTTT. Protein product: CASSYSGGPQHF.